This entry describes one TCR beta chain. Its cognate antigen is unknown. Trimming shortened V by 5 bases and J by 3 bases, and 16 bases separated the two germline ends. Germline V gene data show CDR1 as MDHEN and CDR2 as SYDVKM. The CDR3 loop spans 16 amino acids. These data belong to a study of siplizumab effects on memory and regulatory T cells. Broader study findings: Treatment with siplizumab left mappable alloreactive CD4+ clones averaging nearly 70% Treg-derived, compared with 25% to 30% in controls. Siplizumab produced a significant reduction in alloreactive sequences that were traceable to unstimulated CD4+ memory cells. Suppressive function of proliferating Tregs from siplizumab cultures was not confirmed.

Clones were sequenced by immunoSEQ multiplex PCR, and TCRdb holds only the in-frame ones, with some missing. The sample records 100,000 or so clones, under 95% being singletons. The source of this sequence is a human donor in good health. The V and J genes are TRBV28 and TRBJ1-4; TRBD1 might be the D (6 bases). The material sequenced was CD4+ T cells sorted from blood. Here the CDR3 reads CASSTGYGVSNEKLFF. Written as DNA, the CDR3 is TGTGCCAGCAGTACAGGGTATGGGGTTTCTAATGAAAAACTGTTTTTT.